These 24 T cell receptor beta chains originate from one sample sequenced in a study of cytomegalovirus exposure and HLA in healthy donors. It was with 60 Vbeta and 13 Jbeta primers that the PCR ran. Assay used: immunoSEQ multiplex PCR; TCRdb lists only in-frame clones, some missing. The sample has 90,000 or so clones, around four fifths seen once. The material sequenced was PBMCs. Every receptor here comes from a boy between 10 and 17 years old in good health and CMV-seronegative.

A single count supports this clone. The chain employs TRBV25-1 and TRBJ2-7; the D is unclear. The germline V gene encodes CDR1 MGHDK and CDR2 SYGVNS. The CDR3 is 12 residues long. V lost 2 bases and J 2 bases, leaving 4 bases between the germline ends. DNA of the CDR3: TGTGCCAGCAGTGAAACAGCCTACGAGCAGTACTTC. Translated, it gives CASSETAYEQYF.

The chain recombines TRBV28 with TRBJ2-1; 8 bases are shared with TRBD2. Germline V CDR1 and CDR2: MDHEN, SYDVKM. There are 11 residues in the CDR3. The ends lost 7 bases at V and 15 bases at J; junction bases unmatched: 8. CDR3 residues: CASTHRGGGFF. The CDR3 coding sequence is TGTGCCAGCACCCACCGGGGGGGCGGGTTCTTC.

This rearrangement joins TRBV19 to TRBJ1-2; tentative D call: TRBD1 (6 bases). The CDR3 loop spans 14 amino acids. V lost 7 bases and J 8 bases, leaving 20 bases between the germline ends. Germline V gene data show CDR1 as LNHDA and CDR2 as SQIVND (reference sequence). The CDR3 here is CASTYRSGDGGYTF. CDR3 sequence (DNA): TGTGCCAGTACCTATCGTTCAGGGGATGGGGGCTACACCTTC.

The chain uses TRBV4-3 and TRBJ2-3; tentative D call: TRBD2 (6 bases). This CDR3 is 17 amino acids long. The ends were cut back, 0 bases at V and 5 bases at J, with 18 bases in the middle. Germline CDR1 and CDR2: LGHNA and YSLEER. The CDR3 is CASSQDGVAGTVDTQYF. The CDR3 DNA sequence: TGCGCCAGCAGCCAAGACGGTGTAGCCGGGACTGTAGATACGCAGTATTTT.

The chain couples TRBV28 to TRBJ1-5, with D possibly being TRBD1 (6 bases). The CDR3 consists of 15 residues. Per the germline V gene, CDR1 is MDHEN and CDR2 is SYDVKM. The V and J ends lost 4 bases and 11 bases respectively, with 21 bases between them. In DNA form, the CDR3 reads TGTGCCAGCAGTTCATCCAAACTGGACAGTAGGACCCAGCATTTT. Translating it yields CASSSSKLDSRTQHF.

To note about this clone: At one end, the junction sequence differs from germline, possibly due to a read error. The chain has TRBV30 and TRBJ2-7, with a weak D call TRBD2 (6 bases). Germline V gene sequence: CDR1 GTSNPN, CDR2 SVGIG (reference sequence). The CDR3 sequence is 16 residues long. CDR3 sequence: CAWSENSGLLSYEQYF. For the CDR3, the DNA is TGCGCCTGGAGTGAGAACTCGGGACTCCTATCCTACGAGCAGTACTTC.

This clone was detected once. V gene TRBV27 combines with J gene TRBJ1-6, with 7 nucleotides matching TRBD1. The germline V gene encodes CDR1 MNHEY and CDR2 SMNVEV (reference sequence). V gave up 3 bases and J gave up 11 bases; unmatched junction bases: 4. This CDR3 spans 13 amino acids. The CDR3 here is CASSFNRGPPLHF. CDR3 nucleotide sequence: TGTGCCAGCAGTTTTAACAGGGGCCCACCCCTCCACTTT.

V gene TRBV5-1 combines with J gene TRBJ1-1; 12 bases map to TRBD1. The CDR3 contains 14 residues. The V gene's germline CDR1 is SGHRS and CDR2 YFSETQ. The J segment lost 5 bases and the V segment lost 4 bases, leaving 3 bases of the junction unmatched. In DNA, the CDR3 is TGCGCCAGCAGCGGGGACAGGGGGCTAACTGAAGCTTTCTTT. Protein: CASSGDRGLTEAFF.

V and J are TRBV28 and TRBJ2-1, with TRBD1 identical over 10 bases. Germline assignment: CDR1 MDHEN and CDR2 SYDVKM. Trimming cost V 4 bases and J 9 bases; bases outside gene matches: 9. This CDR3 is built from 15 residues. CDR3 protein: CASSSGTGEVGEQFF. As DNA, the CDR3 is TGTGCCAGCAGTTCCGGGACAGGGGAAGTAGGTGAGCAGTTCTTC.

V and J are TRBV19 and TRBJ1-1; TRBD1 is a possible D gene (6 bases). This CDR3 is 15 amino acids long. The germline V gene has CDR1 LNHDA and CDR2 SQIVND (reference sequence). Trimming shortened V by 3 bases and J by 0 bases, and 11 bases separated the two germline ends. The CDR3, as DNA: TGTGCCAGTAGTATCCGGGGGGCGATGAACACTGAAGCTTTCTTT. Translated: CASSIRGAMNTEAFF.

The J gene is TRBJ2-1, the V gene TRBV29-1, with TRBD2 identical over 9 bases. Germline CDR1 and CDR2: SQVTM and ANQGSEA. This CDR3 contains 15 residues. The J segment lost 4 bases and the V segment lost 5 bases, leaving 9 bases of the junction unmatched. DNA for the CDR3: TGCAGCGTTCCTCCCGGTAGCGGGGGATACAATGAGCAGTTCTTC. Protein product: CSVPPGSGGYNEQFF.

The genes are TRBV6-5 and TRBJ2-7; D is perhaps TRBD1 (8 bases). The CDR3 runs to 14 residues. Germline CDR1 reads MNHEY; CDR2 reads SVGAGI. V was trimmed by 6 bases and J by 6 bases, leaving 18 bases between them. CDR3 DNA sequence: TGTGCCAGCAGGAGCTTGGACAGGGAGGGCGAGCAGTACTTC. Translation gives CASRSLDREGEQYF.

This CDR3 reads CASSQGQDRVSEAFF. DNA for the CDR3: TGCGCCAGCAGCCAAGGGCAGGACAGGGTCTCTGAAGCTTTCTTT. The chain combines TRBV4-3 with TRBJ1-1; TRBD1 matches 8 bases. In germline, CDR1 is LGHNA, CDR2 YSLEER. Trimming took 1 base from V and 6 from J; bases not matched to a gene: 7. CDR3 length equals 15 residues.

The chain recombines TRBV6-5 with TRBJ2-7; 7 bases fit TRBD1. CDR1 and CDR2 (germline): MNHEY, SVGAGI. The CDR3 extends over 15 amino acids. The V segment lost 0 bases and the J segment 7 bases; nucleotides outside the gene matches: 9. CDR3 in DNA: TGTGCCAGCAGTTACTCGAGTACAGGGGTTGGGGAGCAGTACTTC. As protein: CASSYSSTGVGEQYF.

This sequence joins TRBV29-1 and TRBJ2-6; the D gene is possibly TRBD1 (5 bases). This CDR3 contains 13 residues. V lost 7 bases to trimming and J lost 8 bases, with 15 bases between them. CDR1 and CDR2 (germline): SQVTM, ANQGSEA. The CDR3 DNA reads TGCAGCGCCCTCCAGGGTAGTTCCAACGTCCTGACTTTC. Residues: CSALQGSSNVLTF.

The chain joins TRBV6-4 to TRBJ1-2; TRBD1 matches 12 bases. The trim removed 6 bases at V and 4 bases at J, leaving 6 bases unmatched. Germline V gives CDR1 MRHNA, CDR2 SNTAGT. CDR3 length: 15 residues. DNA of the CDR3: TGTGCCAGCAGGGGACAGGGGGCGAAGGGCTATGGCTACACCTTC. Protein product: CASRGQGAKGYGYTF.

This clone was counted between two and nine times. This chain uses TRBV7-6 with TRBJ2-7; D might be TRBD2 (5 bases). The CDR3 is 14 amino acids. The V end lost 1 base, the J end lost 2 bases, and 9 bases lay between the germline ends. CDR1 is SGHVS, CDR2 FNYEAQ, per germline. CDR3 loop: CASSLVPRAYEQYF. Here the CDR3 DNA reads TGTGCCAGCAGCTTAGTACCGAGGGCCTACGAGCAGTACTTC.

The chain employs TRBV5-8 and TRBJ1-5, with D perhaps TRBD1 (6 bases). CDR1 and CDR2 from the germline V gene are SGHTS and YDEGEE. V was clipped by 1 base and J by 0 bases, with 14 bases between them. The CDR3 sequence is 17 residues long. CDR3 in amino acids: CASSLPDSAYSNQPQHF. The CDR3 DNA follows: TGTGCCAGCAGCTTGCCGGACAGCGCTTATAGCAATCAGCCCCAGCATTTT.

The chain couples TRBV9 to TRBJ1-2; D unclear. The germline CDR1 and CDR2 sequences are SGDLS and YYNGEE. This CDR3 has 14 amino acids. V lost 0 bases and J lost 2, with 8 bases in between. The CDR3 DNA reads as TGTGCCAGCAGCGTAGTGGGCAGAAACTATGGCTACACCTTC. Translating gives CASSVVGRNYGYTF.

This clone came up a few times. This chain links TRBV7-9 with TRBJ2-7; the D gene is possibly TRBD2 (6 bases). V was pared by 4 bases and J by 4 bases, with 8 bases between. The CDR3 contains 12 residues. Germline CDR1 and CDR2: SEHNR and FQNEAQ (reference sequence). The CDR3 spells CASSYGSYEQYF. The CDR3 DNA reads as TGTGCCAGCAGCTACGGGAGTTACGAGCAGTACTTC.

This clone has only a few counts. The CDR3 loop is CSVEAGRVMNTEAFF. CDR3 bases: TGCAGCGTTGAGGCAGGTAGAGTAATGAACACTGAAGCTTTCTTT. The rearrangement joins TRBV29-1 to TRBJ1-1; D remains unclear. CDR1 and CDR2 (germline): SQVTM, ANQGSEA. Trimming cost V 3 bases and J 0 bases, with 14 bases left between them. This CDR3 is 15 amino acids long.

This chain uses TRBV7-9 with TRBJ1-2, with TRBD1 matching 7 bases. Unmatched junction bases numbered 9, after V lost 2 bases and J lost 3 bases. This CDR3 is 16 amino acids long. Germline CDR1 reads SEHNR; CDR2 reads FQNEAQ (reference sequence). The CDR3 nucleotides are TGTGCCAGCAGCTTACCGACGACAGGGAGTTACTATGGCTACACCTTC. It specifies CASSLPTTGSYYGYTF.

This rearrangement joins TRBV19 to TRBJ1-5; D is unclear. There are 14 residues in the CDR3. Trimming took 0 bases from V and 3 from J, leaving 6 bases between them. CDR1 and CDR2 (germline): LNHDA, SQIVND (reference sequence). As DNA, the CDR3 is TGTGCCAGTAGTATAGACAGTTACAATCAGCCCCAGCATTTT. This translates into CASSIDSYNQPQHF.

The chain uses TRBV9 and TRBJ1-1, with no clear D. Germline-derived CDR1 and CDR2 are SGDLS and YYNGEE. V lost 5 bases and J 0 bases, leaving 14 bases between the germline ends. The CDR3 runs to 15 residues. This chain's CDR3 is CASRRAETMNTEAFF. CDR3 DNA: TGTGCCAGCAGGCGGGCGGAAACAATGAACACTGAAGCTTTCTTT.